Listed below are T cell receptor beta chains from one sample, sequenced in a study of T cells in Graves' hyperthyroidism and ophthalmopathy. TCRdb independently ran MiXCR on the multiplex PCR reads; one entry per CDR3 protein. This table has around 440,000 distinct CDR3 sequences, around 14% appearing once. The sample was blood. These receptors were collected from a woman under 30 with Graves' hyperthyroidism. The CDR3 runs from the conserved cysteine through the conserved F or W. The D gene is left open where the match is weak. Rows may omit the clone size; those that give it use once, few, many or a size class.

j_gene	len	v_gene	abundance	d_gene	CDR3nt	CDR3aa
TRBJ2-7	12	TRBV6-4	few	-	TGTGCCAGCAGTTACCGGAACCGCGAGCAGTACTTC	CASSYRNREQYF
TRBJ1-1	17	TRBV5-4	few	TRBD1	TGTGCCAGCAGCCCAAAACCGGCAGGGGGCATGAACACTGAAGCTTTCTTT	CASSPKPAGGMNTEAFF
TRBJ2-3	15	TRBV9	few	TRBD1	TGTGCCAGCAGCGTAAACAGGGGGTTCACAGATACGCAGTATTTT	CASSVNRGFTDTQYF
TRBJ1-1	15	TRBV9	many	-	TGTGCCAGCAGCCCTCTGGGGCGGGGGAACACTGAAGCTTTCTTT	CASSPLGRGNTEAFF
TRBJ2-7	14	TRBV4-1	-	-	TGCGCCAGCAGCATTAACACGGCCATCTACGAGCAGTACTTC	CASSINTAIYEQYF
TRBJ2-5	16	TRBV5-1	few	TRBD2	TGCGCCAGCAGCTTGTCTAGCGGGGGCTTTGGAGAGACCCAGTACTTC	CASSLSSGGFGETQYF
TRBJ1-4	15	TRBV12-3/TRBV12-4	many	-	TGTGCCAGCAGTTTGGCAGGGATATTAGGGGAAAAACTGTTTTTT	CASSLAGILGEKLFF
TRBJ1-5	16	TRBV10-3	-	-	TGTGCCATCAGTGAAGGTCAGTTAGGGGGCAATCAGCCCCAGCATTTT	CAISEGQLGGNQPQHF
TRBJ2-7	13	TRBV29-1	-	-	TGCAGCGTTGGCGGCAGGGCTTCCTACGAGCAGTACTTC	CSVGGRASYEQYF
TRBJ2-1	12	TRBV5-1	many	-	TGCGCCAGCAGCTTGGGCGGGGACCAGCAGTTCTTC	CASSLGGDQQFF
TRBJ2-5	15	TRBV5-1	-	TRBD2	TGCGCCAGCAGCTTGGGGTCGCGGGAGAGAGAGACCCAGTACTTC	CASSLGSRERETQYF
TRBJ2-2	15	TRBV5-1	few	TRBD2	TGCGCCAGCCTAGCGGGAGGGACCGCTACCGGGGAGCTGTTTTTT	CASLAGGTATGELFF
TRBJ2-2	15	TRBV4-1	few	TRBD1	TGCGCCAGCAGCCAACCGGGACAGCTGACCGGGGAGCTGTTTTTT	CASSQPGQLTGELFF
TRBJ2-5	13	TRBV12-3/TRBV12-4	few	-	TGTGCCAGCAACAAGGGACCGCTTGGGGCCCAGTACTTC	CASNKGPLGAQYF
TRBJ2-7	14	TRBV28	many	-	TGTGCCAGCAGTTTATCCCAGTCATCTAACGAGCAGTACTTC	CASSLSQSSNEQYF
TRBJ1-2	14	TRBV28	-	TRBD1	TGTGCCAGCAGTGACAAGGGGGCGAACTATGGCTACACCTTC	CASSDKGANYGYTF
TRBJ1-2	14	TRBV3-1	many	-	TGTGCCAGCAGCCACAGACGGGACGATTATGGCTACACCTTC	CASSHRRDDYGYTF
TRBJ2-5	15	TRBV5-1	-	TRBD1	TGCGCCAGCAGCTTGGCGGGACAGTCGGGCGAGACCCAGTACTTC	CASSLAGQSGETQYF
TRBJ1-6	16	TRBV6-1	many	TRBD1	TGTGCCAGCAGTCGTTCGGACAGGGGCTATAATTCACCCCTCCACTTT	CASSRSDRGYNSPLHF
TRBJ2-5	15	TRBV6-2/TRBV6-3	many	-	TGTGCCAGCAGACGGGACGCGAGGGGCCAAGAGACCCAGTACTTC	CASRRDARGQETQYF
TRBJ2-1	18	TRBV6-1	-	TRBD2	TGTGCCAGCAGAGCATACCGTACCCTAGCGGGGGGGTTCAATGAGCAGTTCTTC	CASRAYRTLAGGFNEQFF
TRBJ1-1	13	TRBV7-9	once	-	TGTGCCATCTCAGAACGGGCAGGAACTGAAGCTTTCTTT	CAISERAGTEAFF
TRBJ2-1	16	TRBV9	-	-	TGTGCCAGCAGCGTAGGTTCGGCGGGATCTCCAAATGAGCAGTTCTTC	CASSVGSAGSPNEQFF
TRBJ2-2	15	TRBV20-1	many	-	TGCAGTGCTAGTCGAGGACCCCTCAATACCGGGGAGCTGTTTTTT	CSASRGPLNTGELFF
TRBJ2-5	18	TRBV9	many	TRBD2	TGTGCCAGCAGTCCGGGACTAGCGGGAGAGAGTGCCCAAGAGACCCAGTACTTC	CASSPGLAGESAQETQYF
TRBJ1-3	16	TRBV2	-	-	TGTGCCAGCAGCTACCAGGGGTCTCCCTCTGGAAACACCATATATTTT	CASSYQGSPSGNTIYF
TRBJ2-2	14	TRBV19	-	-	TGTGCCAGTATTAATACCGGGGAGAGCGGGGAGCTGTTTTTT	CASINTGESGELFF
TRBJ2-3	17	TRBV2	many	-	TGTGCCAGCAGTGGCGTGGCTAGGCCCGGGGGCGGGGATACGCAGTATTTT	CASSGVARPGGGDTQYF
TRBJ1-1	14	TRBV6-1	many	-	TGTGCCAGCACCCTGGCCGGGAAGAACACTGAAGCTTTCTTT	CASTLAGKNTEAFF
TRBJ1-2	15	TRBV9	few	TRBD1	TGTGCCAGCAGCGTAGCCCAGACAGGGCTCTATGGCTACACCTTC	CASSVAQTGLYGYTF
TRBJ2-2	15	TRBV9	few	-	TGTGCCAGCAGCGTAGTGGGCGGGGCTGCCGGGGAGCTGTTTTTT	CASSVVGGAAGELFF